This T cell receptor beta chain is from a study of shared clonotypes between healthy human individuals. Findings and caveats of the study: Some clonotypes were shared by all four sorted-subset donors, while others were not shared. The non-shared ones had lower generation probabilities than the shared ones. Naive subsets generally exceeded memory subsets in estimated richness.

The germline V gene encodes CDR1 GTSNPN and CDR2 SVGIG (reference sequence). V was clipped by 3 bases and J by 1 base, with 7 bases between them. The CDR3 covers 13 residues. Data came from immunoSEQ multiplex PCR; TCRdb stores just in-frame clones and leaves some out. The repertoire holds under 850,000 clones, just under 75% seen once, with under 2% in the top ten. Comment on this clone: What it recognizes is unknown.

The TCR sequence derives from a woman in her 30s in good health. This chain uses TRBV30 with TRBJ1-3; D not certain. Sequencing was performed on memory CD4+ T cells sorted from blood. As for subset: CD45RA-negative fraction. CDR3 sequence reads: CAWRGRSGNTIYF. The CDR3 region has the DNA TGTGCCTGGAGGGGCAGATCTGGAAACACCATATATTTT.